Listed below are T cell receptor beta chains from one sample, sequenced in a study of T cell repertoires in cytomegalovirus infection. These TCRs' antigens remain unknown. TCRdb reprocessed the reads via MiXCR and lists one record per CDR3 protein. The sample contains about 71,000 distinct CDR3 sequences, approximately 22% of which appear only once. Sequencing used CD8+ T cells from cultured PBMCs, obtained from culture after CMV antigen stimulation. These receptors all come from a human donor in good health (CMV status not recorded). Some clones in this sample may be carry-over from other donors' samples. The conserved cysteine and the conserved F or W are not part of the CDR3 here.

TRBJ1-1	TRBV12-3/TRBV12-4	ASSFSTEIMNTEAF
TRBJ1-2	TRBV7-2	ASSFSSADNYGYT
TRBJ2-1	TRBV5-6	ASSSGTGDNEQF
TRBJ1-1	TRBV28	ASSRPGLAEAF
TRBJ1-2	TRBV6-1	ASSSSHANYGYT
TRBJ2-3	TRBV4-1	ASSHLVDTQY
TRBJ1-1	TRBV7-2	ASSVLGGTTEAF
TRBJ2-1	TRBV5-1	ASSFGQGAIEQF
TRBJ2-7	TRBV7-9	ASSSNIGFYEQY
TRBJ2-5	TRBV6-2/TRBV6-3	ASSTRQGSPETQY
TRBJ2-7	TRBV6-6	ASSYSGDSTTDEQY
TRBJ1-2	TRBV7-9	ASSLEGVAYGYT
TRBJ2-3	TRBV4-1	ASSHQSLPDTQY
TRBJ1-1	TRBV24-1	ATRGQGNTEAF
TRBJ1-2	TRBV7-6	ASSPGMAPYGYT
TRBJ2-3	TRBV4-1	ASSQRRTVTDTQY
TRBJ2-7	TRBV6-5	ASSTPGQVPYEQY
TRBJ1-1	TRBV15	ATSREPNTEAF
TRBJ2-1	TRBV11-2	ASSLFSGERGHEQF
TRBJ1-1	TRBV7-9	ASSLDGTEAF
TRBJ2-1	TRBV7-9	ASSLGTSTNNEQF
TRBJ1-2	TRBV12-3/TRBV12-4	ASSFGGAKGYT
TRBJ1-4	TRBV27	ASSLRGAPGYNEKLF